The present T cell receptor beta chain was sequenced within a study of CD8+ T cells in alopecia areata. As for the study in general: The authors grafted skin from approximately 6-12-month-old C3H/HeJ donors with spontaneous alopecia onto roughly 6-11-week-old female C3H/HeJ mice. Study conclusions and caveats: Clarity of TCR sharing across patients fell short of that in mice, possibly HLA-related. Sequencing of scalp samples also includes resident alphabeta T cells from normal skin.

This clone has a handful of counts. The antigen is not known. Gene names denote mouse genes. The read falls 4 residues short of the CDR3 end, and the missing part is taken from the germline J gene. The CDR3 is made up of 15 amino acids. CDR1 and CDR2 (germline): NSQYPW, LRSPGD (reference sequence). Trimming took 4 bases from V and 0 from J; bases not matched to a gene: 4. Once RNA had been extracted, it was reverse transcribed into cDNA to act as the sequencing template. Libraries were prepared by immunoSEQ multiplex PCR; TCRdb keeps only in-frame clonotypes and omits some of them. The sample contains about 110,000 clones, none of them singletons.

The receptor was isolated from a C3H/HeJ mouse with alopecia areata. These mice share the MHC haplotype H2-k. Sequenced material: lesional skin. The V and J genes are TRBV1 and TRBJ2-5, with TRBD1 matching over 7 bases. The sequenced CDR3 bases are TGCACCTGCAGTGTCAGGGACAGTAACCAAGAC. This codes for CTCSVRDSNQD. The entire CDR3 protein is CTCSVRDSNQDTQYF.